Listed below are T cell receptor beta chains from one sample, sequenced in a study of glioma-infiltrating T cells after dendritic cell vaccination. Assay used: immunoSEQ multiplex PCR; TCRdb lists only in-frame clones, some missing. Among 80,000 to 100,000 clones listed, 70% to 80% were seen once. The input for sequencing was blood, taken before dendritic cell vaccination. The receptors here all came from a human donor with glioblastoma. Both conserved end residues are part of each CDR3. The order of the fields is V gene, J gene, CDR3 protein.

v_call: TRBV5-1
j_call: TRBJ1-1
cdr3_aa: CASSLVSHGTEAFF

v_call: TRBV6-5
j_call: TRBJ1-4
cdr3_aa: CASSYRQGNEKLFF

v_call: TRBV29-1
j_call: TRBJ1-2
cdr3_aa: CSVGVLEDYGYTF

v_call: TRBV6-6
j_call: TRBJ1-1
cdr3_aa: CASKQNTEAFF

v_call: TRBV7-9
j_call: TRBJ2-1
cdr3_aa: CASSLVQGSYNEQFF

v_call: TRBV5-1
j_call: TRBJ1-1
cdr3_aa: CASELSGAGTEAFF

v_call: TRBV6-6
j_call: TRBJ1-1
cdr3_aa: CASSYDRGDTEAFF

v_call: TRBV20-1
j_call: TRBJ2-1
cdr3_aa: CSAGTTYEQFF

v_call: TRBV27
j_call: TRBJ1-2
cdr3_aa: CASSPRTGQGFYGYTF

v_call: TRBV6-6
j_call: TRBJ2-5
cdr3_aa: CASSYGGGAETQYF

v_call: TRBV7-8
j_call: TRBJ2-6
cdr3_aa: CASSRRGQGYSGANVLTF

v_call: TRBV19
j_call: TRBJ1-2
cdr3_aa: CASSRAGTGSYGYTF

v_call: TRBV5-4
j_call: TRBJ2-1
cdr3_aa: CASSLEWGGASYNEQFF

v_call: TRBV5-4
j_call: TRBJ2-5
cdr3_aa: CASSTTGTSFKTQYF

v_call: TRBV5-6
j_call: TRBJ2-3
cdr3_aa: CASSPGRADTQYF

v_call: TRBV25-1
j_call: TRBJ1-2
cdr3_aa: CASSEQGATVLGYTF

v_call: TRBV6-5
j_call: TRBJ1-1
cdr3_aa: CASSSGWLNTEAFF

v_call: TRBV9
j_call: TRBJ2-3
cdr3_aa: CASSVGTSGGDTQYF

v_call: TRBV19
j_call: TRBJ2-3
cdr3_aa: CASSRGPDTQYF

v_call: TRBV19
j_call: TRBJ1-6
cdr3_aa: CASRQGRVINSPLHF

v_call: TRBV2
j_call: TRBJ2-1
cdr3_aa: CASSEFQSGGFYNEQFF

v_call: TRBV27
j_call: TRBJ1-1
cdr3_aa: CASRNPTGLNTEAFF

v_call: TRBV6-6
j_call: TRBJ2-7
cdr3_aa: CASKKGGNQYEQYF

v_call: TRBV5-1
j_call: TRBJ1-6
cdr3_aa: CASRAGSYNSPLHF

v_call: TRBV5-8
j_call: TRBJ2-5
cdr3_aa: CASSPGRLAGGQETQYF

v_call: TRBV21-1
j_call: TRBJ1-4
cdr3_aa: CATQAPGTGLGEKLFF

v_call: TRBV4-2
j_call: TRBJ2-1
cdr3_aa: CASSQDNRNEQFF

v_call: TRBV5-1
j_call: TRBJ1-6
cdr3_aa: CASSLVSGGWNSPLHF

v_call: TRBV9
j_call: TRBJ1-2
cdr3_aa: CASSVDSAANYGYTF

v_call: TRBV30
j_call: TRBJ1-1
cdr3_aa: CAWRTQGNTEAFF

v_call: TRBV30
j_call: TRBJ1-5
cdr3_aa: CAWSVQQGPHQPQHF

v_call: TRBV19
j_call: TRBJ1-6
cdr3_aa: CASSSDSSNSPLHF

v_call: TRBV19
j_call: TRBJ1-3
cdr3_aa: CATTQLPRSGNTIYF

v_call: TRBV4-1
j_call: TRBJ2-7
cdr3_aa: CASSQAWFGPGIYEQYF

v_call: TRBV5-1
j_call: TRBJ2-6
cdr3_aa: CASSSRSSSGANVLTF

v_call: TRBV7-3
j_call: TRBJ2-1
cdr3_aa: CASSHSTNEQFF

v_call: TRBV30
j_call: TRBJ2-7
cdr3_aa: CAWTRTGGYEQYF

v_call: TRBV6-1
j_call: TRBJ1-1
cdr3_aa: CASSELSEAFF

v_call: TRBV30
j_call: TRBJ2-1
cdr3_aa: CAWTWGLAVGQQFF

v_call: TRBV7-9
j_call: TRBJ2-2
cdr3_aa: CASSPRLNTGELFF

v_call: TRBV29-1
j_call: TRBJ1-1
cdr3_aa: CSAATGGNTEAFF

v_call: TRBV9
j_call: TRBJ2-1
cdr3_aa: CASSQLAGGGIEQFF

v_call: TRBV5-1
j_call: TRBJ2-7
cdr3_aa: CASSPNPDRDEQYF

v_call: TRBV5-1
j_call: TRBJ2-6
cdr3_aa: CASSLWTVSGANVLTF

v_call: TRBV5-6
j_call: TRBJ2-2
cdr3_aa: CASSFIQMNTGELFF

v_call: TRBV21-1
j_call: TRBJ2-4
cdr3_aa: CASTGHVAKNIQYF

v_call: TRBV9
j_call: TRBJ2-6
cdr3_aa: CASSVNSGANVLTF

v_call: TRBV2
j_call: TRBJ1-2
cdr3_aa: CASSELRAEGYTF